This section outlines one TCR beta chain sequence together with its context. This sample was taken from a study of shared clonotypes between healthy human individuals. Generated by immunoSEQ multiplex PCR, the TCRdb table keeps only in-frame clones and is missing some. The top ten clones hold 0.39% of a sample with 2.3 million or so clones, just over 90% of them seen once. CDR1 is ENHRY and CDR2 is SYGVKD in the germline V gene. The CDR3 extends over 16 amino acids. Trimming at V came to 0 bases and at J to 6 bases, leaving 6 bases not matched to a gene. This TCR came from a man between 18 and 35 years old in good health. Some clones in this sample may be carry-over from other donors' samples. The chain couples TRBV10-3 to TRBJ2-1; 9 bases line up with TRBD2. What was sequenced was naive CD4+ T cells from PBMCs. Subset defined: CD45RA+ positively selected. CDR3 coding DNA: TGTGCCATCAGTGAGTCGGGGCTAGCGGGGATCAATGAGCAGTTCTTC. This translates into CAISESGLAGINEQFF.